The 15 T cell receptor beta chains reported below all come from one sample, sequenced in a study of T-cell reconstitution after alpha-beta-depleted transplantation in children. Unique molecular identifiers were incorporated when the TCRbeta library was constructed. One entry per CDR3 protein results from TCRdb running MiXCR on the PCR reads. Among 140,000 to 150,000 distinct CDR3 sequences, around 8.5% were seen once, and the ten largest hold around 18%. Sequences were derived from PBMCs, mostly from graft donor cells, sampled 180 days after TCRalphabeta/CD19-depleted stem cell transplant. The receptors shown here come from a female patient between 2 and 15 years old who had a stem cell transplant for congenital amegakaryocytic thrombocytopenia, so the T cells may come from the graft donor.

The chain joins TRBV6-1 to TRBJ2-5; D gene uncertain. Germline V gives CDR1 MNHNS, CDR2 SASEGT. V lost 7 bases, J lost 0 bases, and 12 bases lay in between. The CDR3 has 14 amino acids. The CDR3 here is CASTNGVYQETQYF. As DNA, the CDR3 is TGTGCCAGCACTAACGGAGTGTACCAAGAGACCCAGTACTTC.

There are many counts of this clonotype. The chain carries TRBV12-3 or TRBV12-4 and TRBJ2-1; 9 bases match TRBD2. J lost 6 bases, V lost 0 bases, and 15 bases had no gene match. The CDR3 is made up of 19 amino acids. In DNA, the CDR3 is TGTGCCAGCAGTTTAGCGCTCGGTAGCGGGAGTCCCGGGCGCAATGAGCAGTTCTTC. Amino acid sequence: CASSLALGSGSPGRNEQFF.

This clonotype was recorded many times. The rearrangement links TRBV24-1 to TRBJ2-7; either TRBD1 or TRBD2 may supply D (5 bases each). Trimming removed 4 bases from V and 4 bases from J, with 13 bases in between. Germline assignment: CDR1 KGHDR and CDR2 SFDVKD. The CDR3 extends over 14 amino acids. In DNA form, the CDR3 reads TGTGCCACCAGTGAGGGGACCAGGCCATACGAGCAGTACTTC. Protein: CATSEGTRPYEQYF.

This clonotype appeared many times. J is TRBJ2-6 and V is TRBV18, with D possibly matching TRBD1 (5 bases). The V gene's germline CDR1 is KGHSH and CDR2 LQKENI. The CDR3 loop spans 16 amino acids. Trimming pared 2 bases from V and 0 bases from J, leaving 8 bases between. The CDR3 region is CASSPVQDSGANVLTF. The CDR3 DNA sequence: TGTGCCAGCTCACCAGTACAGGACTCTGGGGCCAACGTCCTGACTTTC.

This clonotype has ten or more counts. The chain links TRBV9 to TRBJ2-5; D remains ambiguous. This CDR3 is 15 amino acids long. The V end was cut by 1 base, the J end by 3 bases, with 13 bases between. CDR1 is SGDLS, CDR2 YYNGEE, per germline. CDR3 in DNA: TGTGCCAGCAGCGTATACCCAGAAAGGGAAGAGACCCAGTACTTC. It is translated as CASSVYPEREETQYF.

As to this clonotype: A much larger clone sits a single nucleotide away, making a read error possible. This rearrangement joins TRBV18 to TRBJ1-6, with D unclear. This CDR3 region has 12 residues. Germline lookup yields CDR1 KGHSH and CDR2 LQKENI. CDR3 DNA: TGTGCCAGCTCACGGCCGAATTCACCCATCCACTTT. It yields the protein CASSRPNSPIHF.

This clonotype was counted only a few times. The chain uses TRBV5-4 and TRBJ2-5; 7 nucleotides line up with TRBD2. The J segment lost 4 bases and the V segment lost 4 bases, leaving 7 bases of the junction unmatched. The CDR3 runs 14 residues. Looked up from germline, CDR1 is SGHNT and CDR2 is YYREEE (reference sequence). The CDR3 spells CASSLGGGGETQYF. DNA for the CDR3: TGTGCCAGCAGCCTGGGGGGGGGAGGAGAGACCCAGTACTTC.

This clonotype turned up a few times. The chain is built from TRBV29-1 and TRBJ2-3; 7 nucleotides line up with TRBD1. The germline gives CDR1 SQVTM, CDR2 ANQGSEA. The CDR3 length is 16 residues. V shed 6 bases and J 0 bases; nucleotides not matched to a gene: 12. CDR3 coding DNA: TGCAGCGTATGGCCTTTAGGACAGGATAGCACAGATACGCAGTATTTT. It is translated as CSVWPLGQDSTDTQYF.

This clonotype was detected ten times or more. This chain links TRBV20-1 with TRBJ1-5; D call uncertain. Trimming left V 3 bases short and J 3 bases short, with 12 bases between. The germline V gene encodes CDR1 DFQATT and CDR2 SNEGSKA (reference sequence). This CDR3 spans 14 amino acids. DNA for the CDR3: TGCAGTGCTAGGGTCCCCTCCCCCAATCAGCCCCAGCATTTT. Translation: CSARVPSPNQPQHF.

The sample holds a few counts of this clonotype. V usage is TRBV20-1 and J usage is TRBJ1-5; possible D gene TRBD1, 5 bases. The ends were cut back, 3 bases at V and 1 base at J, with 7 bases in the middle. CDR3 length equals 13 residues. Germline values: CDR1 DFQATT, CDR2 SNEGSKA (reference sequence). This CDR3 is CSARGGSNQPQHF. The CDR3, as DNA: TGCAGTGCTAGGGGGGGGAGCAATCAGCCCCAGCATTTT.

This clonotype was detected many times. This chain connects TRBV28 to TRBJ1-2; D gene ambiguous. CDR1 is MDHEN and CDR2 is SYDVKM in the germline V gene. CDR3 size: 13 residues. V lost 3 bases to trimming and J lost 3 bases, with 8 bases between them. The DNA for the CDR3 is TGTGCCAGCAGTTTCGCAGACCACTATGGCTACACCTTC. It translates to CASSFADHYGYTF.

In this sample, this clonotype turned up many times. CDR3 in amino acids: CSVEDSSGRYEQFF. Written as DNA, the CDR3 is TGCAGCGTTGAAGATAGTAGCGGGAGGTATGAGCAGTTCTTC. This sequence joins TRBV29-1 and TRBJ2-1, with 10 positions matching TRBD2. CDR1 is SQVTM, CDR2 ANQGSEA, per germline. The junction had 4 bases not matched to a gene; V was cut back by 0 bases and J by 8 bases. CDR3 length: 14 amino acids.

This clonotype has at least ten counts. The chain recombines TRBV28 with TRBJ2-7, with 7 bases identical to TRBD1. The CDR3 contains 13 residues. Germline loops: CDR1 MDHEN, CDR2 SYDVKM. V lost 3 bases, J lost 3 bases, and 2 bases stayed unmatched. DNA of the CDR3: TGTGCCAGCAGTTTGTCAGGGGGCTACGAGCAGTACTTC. It yields the protein CASSLSGGYEQYF.

The chain carries TRBV20-1 and TRBJ2-7, with D possibly TRBD2 on 6 matching bases. The CDR3 has 14 residues. The germline V gene encodes CDR1 DFQATT and CDR2 SNEGSKA (reference sequence). The V and J ends lost 6 bases and 2 bases respectively, with 17 bases between them. CDR3 sequence: CSAARAGPAYEQYF. The CDR3 DNA reads TGCAGTGCGGCCCGGGCGGGACCCGCCTACGAGCAGTACTTC.

This clonotype was counted many times. This chain uses TRBV20-1 with TRBJ1-1, with TRBD1 matching 8 bases. CDR1 DFQATT and CDR2 SNEGSKA come from the germline V gene (reference sequence). The CDR3 is 14 residues long. Trimming at V came to 5 bases and at J to 1 base, leaving 6 bases not matched to a gene. The CDR3 sequence is CSAAQGAGNTEAFF. CDR3 nucleotides: TGCAGTGCTGCCCAGGGGGCCGGGAACACTGAAGCTTTCTTT.